A selection of T cell receptor beta chains follows, all from one sample in a study of control samples from healthy donors and cancer patients. Only in-frame clones appear in the TCRdb table, and some are missing; sequencing was by immunoSEQ multiplex PCR. The sample holds approximately 150,000 clones; 92% are singletons and the top ten take 0.65% to 0.75%. Material for sequencing was blood. Receptors originate from a woman under 40 in good health. CDR3s include the opening cysteine and the closing phenylalanine or tryptophan. A D gene is named only where the DNA matches it firmly. The size of a clone is reported for some rows only, either as once, few or many, or as a class for expanded clones.

clone_size j_call d_call cdr3_length v_call cdr3_nt cdr3_aa
. TRBJ1-4 TRBD1 15 TRBV28 TGTGCCAGCAGTGTGCTGGGACAGTCGAATGAAAAACTGTTTTTT CASSVLGQSNEKLFF
. TRBJ1-5 . 13 TRBV4-3 TGCGCCAGCAGCCAAGATCGGTGGCAGCCCCAGCATTTT CASSQDRWQPQHF
. TRBJ2-1 TRBD2 17 TRBV4-1 TGCGCCAGCAGCCAAGATCGCACGGGAGGGGAGAGTGATGAGCAGTTCTTC CASSQDRTGGESDEQFF
. TRBJ2-1 . 15 TRBV2 TGTGCCAGCAGTGCGGGGGACGGCCCCTACAATGAGCAGTTCTTC CASSAGDGPYNEQFF
once TRBJ2-1 . 12 TRBV7-2 TGTGCCAGCAGCTTAGTTGGCAATGAGCAGTTCTTC CASSLVGNEQFF
. TRBJ1-5 . 17 TRBV4-3 TGCGCCAGCAGCCAGGAAATCTCAGGGGAAAGCAATCAGCCCCAGCATTTT CASSQEISGESNQPQHF
. TRBJ1-1 . 14 TRBV14 TGTGCCAGCAGCCTCTACTCAGGGGTCACTGAAGCTTTCTTT CASSLYSGVTEAFF
. TRBJ2-6 . 15 TRBV6-5 TGTGCCAGCAGGGAGGGGAGCTCTGGGGCCAACGTCCTGACTTTC CASREGSSGANVLTF
. TRBJ1-2 TRBD1 13 TRBV6-1 TGTGCCAGCAGTGAAAGGAGGGGGCAGGGCTACACCTTC CASSERRGQGYTF
once TRBJ2-5 . 15 TRBV5-5 TGTGCCAGCAGCTTGGGAACAGGGCAACAAGAGACCCAGTACTTC CASSLGTGQQETQYF
. TRBJ2-1 TRBD2 14 TRBV5-4 TGTGCCAGCAGCTTGACTAGCGGGAGTCATGAGCAGTTCTTC CASSLTSGSHEQFF
. TRBJ2-5 . 12 TRBV4-1 TGCGCCAGCAGCCACCCCATGGGGTCCCAGTACTTC CASSHPMGSQYF
. TRBJ2-1 . 13 TRBV29-1 TGCAGCGTTGAGACACCGGGCCACAATGAGCAGTTCTTC CSVETPGHNEQFF
. TRBJ1-1 . 15 TRBV19 TGTGCCAGTAGTATCGTCGGACCCTGGAACACTGAAGCTTTCTTT CASSIVGPWNTEAFF
. TRBJ2-7 TRBD1 13 TRBV28 TGTGCCAGCAGTTCGACAGGGTCCTACGAGCAGTACTTC CASSSTGSYEQYF
. TRBJ1-1 . 13 TRBV28 TGTGCCAGCAGATTGACGGTCTCCGCTGAAGCTTTCTTT CASRLTVSAEAFF
. TRBJ2-2 . 13 TRBV12-3/TRBV12-4 TGTGCCTCGAGGCAGGAGCCAACCGGGGAGCTGTTTTTT CASRQEPTGELFF
. TRBJ2-1 . 13 TRBV24-1 TGTGCCACCAGTGATAGGGAACACAATGAGCAGTTCTTC CATSDREHNEQFF
. TRBJ1-1 . 11 TRBV5-6 TGTGCCAGCAGCTTGGGACCGTTAGCTTTCTTT CASSLGPLAFF
. TRBJ2-2 TRBD1 15 TRBV18 TGTGCCAGCTCACCGGGACAGGCGAACACCGGGGAGCTGTTTTTT CASSPGQANTGELFF
. TRBJ2-7 . 15 TRBV28 TGTGCCAGCAGTTCCTCCGGGCCCCGTACGGGCGAGCAGTACTTC CASSSSGPRTGEQYF
. TRBJ2-7 . 16 TRBV23-1 TGCGCCAGCAGTCAATGGGTTCCGGGACCCTCCTACGAGCAGTACTTC CASSQWVPGPSYEQYF
. TRBJ2-7 TRBD1 12 TRBV4-1 TGCGCCAGCAGCCGGACAGGGTACGAGCAGTACTTC CASSRTGYEQYF
. TRBJ2-7 . 14 TRBV6-4 TGTGCCAGCACTAAGGGACGGGGGTCCGGCGAGCAGTACTTC CASTKGRGSGEQYF
. TRBJ1-2 . 13 TRBV2 TGTGCCAGCAGTGAAAAGGGCAACTATGGCTACACCTTC CASSEKGNYGYTF
. TRBJ1-5 . 13 TRBV28 TGTGCCAGCAGAGGGGGTAGCAATCAGCCCCAGCATTTT CASRGGSNQPQHF
once TRBJ2-5 . 15 TRBV5-1 TGCGCCAGCAGCCTCCCACAGACCTTCCAAGAGACCCAGTACTTC CASSLPQTFQETQYF
. TRBJ2-7 . 12 TRBV4-1 TGCGCCAGCAGCCAAGTGGGGTACGAGCAGTACTTC CASSQVGYEQYF
. TRBJ1-1 TRBD1 15 TRBV5-1 TGCGCCAGCAGCTCCTGGGGACAGGGGAACACTGAAGCTTTCTTT CASSSWGQGNTEAFF
. TRBJ2-7 . 15 TRBV2 TGTGCCAGCAGTCTTGGGGCAGGGACTGGAAACGAGCAGTACTTC CASSLGAGTGNEQYF
. TRBJ1-2 . 13 TRBV6-5 TGTGCCAGCAGACAGGCGAGAAACTATGGCTACACCTTC CASRQARNYGYTF
. TRBJ2-3 . 17 TRBV3-1/TRBV3-2 TGTGCCAGCAGCCAAGATTCCAACAGGGCTAGCACAGATACGCAGTATTTT CASSQDSNRASTDTQYF
once TRBJ1-2 . 15 TRBV9 TGTGCCAGCAGCGCGGCGACAGGATCCCTCTATGGCTACACCTTC CASSAATGSLYGYTF
. TRBJ2-7 . 11 TRBV28 TGTGCCATCTTAGGAACCTACGAGCAGTACTTC CAILGTYEQYF
. TRBJ2-1 TRBD2 18 TRBV5-1 TGCGCCAGCAGCTTCCCCATAGGTGGCGGGAGGGTAAATAATGAGCAGTTCTTC CASSFPIGGGRVNNEQFF
. TRBJ1-1 . 13 TRBV19 TGTGCCAGTAGTCCCCCCCCGAACACTGAAGCTTTCTTT CASSPPPNTEAFF
. TRBJ2-7 . 15 TRBV28 TGTGCCAGCAGTCGACTCGGGACTGGCCCCTACGAGCAGTACTTC CASSRLGTGPYEQYF
. TRBJ2-3 TRBD2 16 TRBV9 TGTGCCAGCAGCGAGCGGGAGGACCGGCCCACAGATACGCAGTATTTT CASSEREDRPTDTQYF
. TRBJ2-3 TRBD2 13 TRBV19 TGTGCCAGTAGTGGCTCCCCACCTAGCGGGACGAATTTT CASSGSPPSGTNF
once TRBJ2-7 . 15 TRBV27 TGTGCCAGCAGTTTCAGGACAGGCGGGAACTACGAGCAGTACTTC CASSFRTGGNYEQYF
. TRBJ2-3 TRBD2 14 TRBV20-1 TGCAGTGCTAGTATCCAGACGGGGGGAGATACGCAGTATTTT CSASIQTGGDTQYF
. TRBJ2-6 TRBD2 19 TRBV27 TGTGCCAGCAGTACCGATCTAGCGGGAGGGCCCTCTGGGGCCAACGTCCTGACTTTC CASSTDLAGGPSGANVLTF
. TRBJ1-5 . 20 TRBV6-2/TRBV6-3 TGTGCCAGCAGTTCCACACCTAAACGACAGGTTTTCATTAGTAATCAGCCCCAGCATTTT CASSSTPKRQVFISNQPQHF
few TRBJ2-7 . 13 TRBV7-9 TGTGCCAGCAGCTTTGCCGAGTCCTACGAGCAGTACTTC CASSFAESYEQYF
. TRBJ2-3 TRBD2 16 TRBV29-1 TGCAGCGTTGACGGTTGGGAGGGGAGGGCCACAGATACGCAGTATTTT CSVDGWEGRATDTQYF
. TRBJ2-7 . 13 TRBV6-5 TGTGCCGGCCACCGGGACACCTCCTACGAGCAGTACTTC CAGHRDTSYEQYF
. TRBJ2-3 . 15 TRBV29-1 TGCAGCGTTGAAGGGTCCCCCGAGACCACAGATACGCAGTATTTT CSVEGSPETTDTQYF
. TRBJ1-2 TRBD1 16 TRBV19 TGTGCCAGTAGTATAACAGGGGGGGCTCCTAACTATGGCTACACCTTC CASSITGGAPNYGYTF
. TRBJ2-7 . 13 TRBV19 TGTGCCAGTAGTCTTAATCAAGGATACGAGCAGTACTTC CASSLNQGYEQYF
. TRBJ2-7 . 14 TRBV7-9 TGTGCCAGCAGCCCCCGGACAGCCTTCTACGAGCAGTACTTC CASSPRTAFYEQYF
. TRBJ2-2 . 14 TRBV24-1 TGTGCCACCAGTGATTTGCGGGGCCCCGGGGAGCTGTTTTTT CATSDLRGPGELFF
. TRBJ2-2 TRBD1 14 TRBV6-4 TGTGCCACCCAGGGGCAGGGGGCCCCCGGGGAGCTGTTTTTT CATQGQGAPGELFF
. TRBJ1-2 . 15 TRBV5-4 TGTGCCAGCAGCGCAGGACTTACAGCTAACTATGGCTACACCTTC CASSAGLTANYGYTF
. TRBJ2-3 TRBD1 15 TRBV15 TGTGCCACCAGTCCGGGGACAGGGGGTTCAGATACGCAGTATTTT CATSPGTGGSDTQYF